This T cell receptor beta chain derives from a study of T cell responses to AZD1222 COVID-19 vaccine. Study-wide results and caveats: Clonal diversity was possibly underestimated, and white British individuals and females predominated among donors. Spike-specific TCR breadth and depth rose after two AZD1222 doses. Epitopes outside B.1.351 and B.1.1.7 mutated regions reportedly drew nearly half of spike TCRs. Baseline serostatus was positive in only a handful of AZD1222 recipients.

As to this clone: Antigen specificity is unknown.

Using immunoSEQ multiplex PCR, the repertoire was profiled, and TCRdb retains in-frame clones only, with some absent. This table has 150,000 or so clones, approximately 90% appearing once. V was trimmed by 6 bases and J by 4 bases, leaving 27 bases between them. This CDR3 has 18 residues. The V gene's germline CDR1 is MNHEY and CDR2 SMNVEV (reference sequence). V usage is TRBV27 and J usage is TRBJ1-2, with D perhaps TRBD1 (5 bases). Sequenced material: peripheral blood, taken 28 days after the second AZD1222 dose. This receptor was identified in an adult who received the AZD1222 COVID-19 vaccine. CDR3 nucleotide sequence: TGTGCCAGCAGCCCATTGGCCATCGGGGGGGGAAAAGGCTATGGCTACACCTTC. The encoded protein is CASSPLAIGGGKGYGYTF.